The entry that follows covers one T cell receptor beta chain sequence. As yet, its antigen is unknown. This sample is drawn from a study of T cells in localized non-small cell lung cancer. Study results and limitations: Longer overall survival accompanied higher blood T cell density. Uninvolved neighboring lung showed the greatest T cell clonality, exceeding tumor.

Here immunoSEQ multiplex PCR was the method, and the copy in TCRdb shows in-frame clones only, minus some. The sample lists roughly 89,000 clones, under 95% occurring once. This CDR3 has 12 residues. Losses at the gene ends were 5 bases for V and 7 bases for J; bases not matched to a gene: 3. Per the germline V gene, CDR1 is MNHEY and CDR2 is SMNVEV (reference sequence). The input for sequencing was PBMCs, taken before any cancer treatment. J is TRBJ1-2 and V is TRBV27, with 8 positions matching TRBD1. The TCR comes from a woman aged 40 to 75 with stage II squamous cell lung carcinoma. The CDR3 bases are TGTGCCAGCAGTCCGACAGGGGTTGGCTACACCTTC. It encodes CASSPTGVGYTF.